The 7 T cell receptor beta chains below were found in one sample sequenced in a study of blood T cell repertoires in COVID-19. Only in-frame clones appear in the TCRdb table, and some are missing; sequencing was by immunoSEQ multiplex PCR. The sample includes some 140,000 clones, about 78% of them seen just once. Sequences were obtained from peripheral blood. The receptors shown here come from a man between 60 and 75 years old who had recovered from COVID-19.

In this sample, this clone turned up a few times. J is TRBJ2-4 and V is TRBV29-1, with unresolved D. CDR1 and CDR2 (germline): SQVTM, ANQGSEA. The CDR3 totals 13 residues. Trimming removed 7 bases from V and 8 bases from J, with 18 bases in between. CDR3 sequence reads: CSALGPLADIQYF. The CDR3 DNA reads as TGCAGCGCCCTTGGCCCCTTGGCGGACATTCAGTACTTC.

The rearrangement uses TRBV27 and TRBJ1-4; D perhaps matches TRBD1 (5 bases). The CDR3 contains 14 residues. The V gene's germline CDR1 is MNHEY and CDR2 SMNVEV (reference sequence). Trimming removed 4 bases from V and 7 bases from J, with 13 bases in between. The CDR3 protein is CASSSVSGGEKLFF. CDR3 nucleotides: TGTGCCAGCAGTTCAGTCAGCGGGGGTGAAAAACTGTTTTTT.

This chain uses TRBV15 with TRBJ2-5; 11 bases are shared with TRBD1. The germline V gene has CDR1 LNHNV and CDR2 YYDKDF (reference sequence). The CDR3 consists of 14 residues. V lost 9 bases to trimming and J lost 5 bases; unmatched junction nucleotides: 8. This CDR3 reads CATTGTGGPETQYF. As DNA, the CDR3 is TGTGCCACAACCGGGACAGGGGGGCCCGAGACCCAGTACTTC.

The V and J genes are TRBV6-5 and TRBJ1-2; TRBD1 agrees at 9 bases. CDR1 and CDR2 (germline): MNHEY, SVGAGI. J lost 5 bases, V lost 6 bases, and 1 base had no gene match. The CDR3 length is 12 residues. The chain's CDR3 is CASSGQGYGYTF. The CDR3 coding sequence is TGTGCCAGCAGCGGACAGGGGTATGGCTACACCTTC.

The CDR3 DNA reads TGTGCCAGCAGTTCATCCGGGACAGTCACCTACGAGCAGTACTTC. Encoded protein: CASSSSGTVTYEQYF. The J gene is TRBJ2-7, the V gene TRBV6-5; 7 bases align to TRBD1. The length of the CDR3 is 15 residues. With 4 bases clipped from V and 2 bases from J, the junction kept 8 bases outside the gene matches. Germline V gives CDR1 MNHEY, CDR2 SVGAGI.

The CDR3, as DNA: TGTGCCAGCAGCTTGGAAGGAGTGGCAGATACGCAGTATTTT. It encodes CASSLEGVADTQYF. This chain connects TRBV5-5 to TRBJ2-3; D is uncertain. The CDR3 extends over 14 amino acids. Per the germline V gene, CDR1 is SGHKS and CDR2 is YYEKEE (reference sequence). The ends were cut back, 0 bases at V and 4 bases at J, with 9 bases in the middle.

The sample holds many counts of this clone. The chain employs TRBV6-2 or TRBV6-3 and TRBJ1-5; no firm D call. The CDR3 covers 15 residues. V lost 5 bases and J 4 bases, leaving 15 bases between the germline ends. Germline lookup yields CDR1 MNHEY and CDR2 SVGEGT. The CDR3 here is CASSPTGSRNQPQHF. In nucleotides, the CDR3 is TGTGCCAGCAGTCCGACGGGGTCTCGGAATCAGCCCCAGCATTTT.